These 18 T cell receptor beta chains were sequenced from one sample in a study of T cell clonotyping in hematopoietic cell transplantation. Sequencing was performed with immunoSEQ multiplex PCR; in TCRdb, only in-frame clones are kept and a portion is missing. The table shows under 2,500 clones, with 91% occurring only once. The sample consisted of PBMCs, taken at the time of graft-versus-host disease after allogeneic stem cell transplant. All receptors come from a young adult male patient who had an allogeneic stem cell transplant from a related donor, so the T cells may come from the graft donor. Some clones in this sample may be carry-over from other donors' samples.

V usage is TRBV5-4 and J usage is TRBJ1-1; 7 nucleotides match TRBD1. V lost 2 bases and J lost 1; bases outside the gene matches: 2. The germline V gene encodes CDR1 SGHNT and CDR2 YYREEE (reference sequence). The CDR3 covers 14 residues. The CDR3 region is CASSFGDRNTEAFF. CDR3 bases: TGTGCCAGCAGCTTTGGGGACAGGAACACTGAAGCTTTCTTT. Based on the CDR3 plus reference TRBV5-4 and TRBJ1-1, the full variable domain is ETGVTQSPTHLIKTRGQQVTLRCSSQSGHNTVSWYQQALGQGPQFIFQYYREEENGRGNFPPRFSGLQFPNYSSELNVNALELDDSALYLCASSFGDRNTEAFFGQGTRLTVV.

The V and J genes are TRBV21-1 and TRBJ2-7; the table's TRBD1 call for D was not verified on the DNA. TRBV21-1 is shown as a pseudogene. This CDR3 is 18 amino acids long. The CDR3 coding sequence is TGTGCCAGCAGCAAAGAGTCAGGGGGCCTCCCTCTTGGGTACGAGCAGTACTTC. Amino acid sequence: CASSKESGGLPLGYEQYF.

The rearrangement joins TRBV10-3 to TRBJ2-6, with a possible D match to TRBD1 (6 bases). Per germline, CDR1 ENHRY and CDR2 SYGVKD. V lost 10 bases to trimming and J lost 0 bases, with 16 bases between them. The CDR3 covers 16 residues. CDR3 in DNA: TGTGCCACCGGAGGAGACAGGATCTCTGGGGCCAACGTCCTGACTTTC. It yields the protein CATGGDRISGANVLTF.

This clone was found once. The V call is TRBV30, the J call TRBJ2-7; the match to TRBD1 covers 9 bases. Trimming took 3 bases from V and 3 from J; bases not matched to a gene: 6. The CDR3 contains 14 residues. CDR1 and CDR2 (germline): GTSNPN, SVGIG (reference sequence). This CDR3 reads CAWSAGTGIYEQYF. The DNA for the CDR3 is TGTGCCTGGAGCGCCGGGACAGGGATCTACGAGCAGTACTTC.

This clone was found once. The chain has TRBV30 and TRBJ1-4; D is ambiguous. The CDR3 is made up of 14 amino acids. The V gene's germline CDR1 is GTSNPN and CDR2 SVGIG (reference sequence). Trimming stripped 4 bases from V and 5 bases from J, with 14 bases between. The DNA of the CDR3 is TGTGCCTGGACCCCGGGTTCCGTAAATGAAAAACTGTTTTTT. Amino acid sequence: CAWTPGSVNEKLFF.

The CDR3 DNA reads as TGTGCCAGTAGCGACCGACCTCATATCCTCCACTTT. This codes for CASSDRPHILHF. The chain has TRBV19 and TRBJ1-6; D call uncertain. Germline-derived CDR1 and CDR2 are LNHDA and SQIVND (reference sequence). V gave up 6 bases and J gave up 15 bases, with 15 bases separating them. The CDR3 sequence is 12 residues long.

The CDR3 DNA is TGCGCCAGCAGCATCAAGAGCGGGTACTCCTACAATGAGCAGTTCTTC. Translated: CASSIKSGYSYNEQFF. The rearrangement links TRBV4-1 to TRBJ2-1; possible D gene TRBD2, 6 bases. Germline CDR1 is MGHRA and CDR2 is YSYEKL. The V end was cut by 5 bases, the J end by 0 bases, with 14 bases between. CDR3 size: 16 residues.

The chain joins TRBV27 to TRBJ2-2; unclear D gene. Germline V gene sequence: CDR1 MNHEY, CDR2 SMNVEV (reference sequence). The length of the CDR3 is 13 residues. V was trimmed by 6 bases and J by 4 bases, leaving 9 bases between them. The CDR3 sequence is CASRVPFTGELFF. CDR3 bases: TGTGCCAGCAGAGTTCCCTTCACCGGGGAGCTGTTTTTT.

DNA of the CDR3: TGTGCCAGCAGTTTAAAGGGATCCGAAAAACTGTTTTTT. The encoded protein is CASSLKGSEKLFF. The rearrangement joins TRBV6-5 to TRBJ1-4; D gene unclear. The CDR3 is 13 amino acids. Trimming stripped 4 bases from V and 8 bases from J, with 11 bases between. Per germline, CDR1 MNHEY and CDR2 SVGAGI.

The chain couples TRBV4-1 to TRBJ2-5; D is unclear. Germline CDR1 reads MGHRA; CDR2 reads YSYEKL. The CDR3 covers 12 residues. V lost 6 bases and J 5 bases, leaving 10 bases between the germline ends. The CDR3: CASSSRGETQYF. The DNA for the CDR3 is TGCGCCAGCAGTTCGCGTGGGGAGACCCAGTACTTC.

The chain carries TRBV27 and TRBJ1-6, with 9 bases matching TRBD1. There are 15 residues in the CDR3. Germline CDR1 MNHEY, CDR2 SMNVEV (reference sequence). After removal of 1 base from V and 8 bases from J, the junction contained 3 bases not matched to a gene. The CDR3 sequence is CASSLYRGRDSPLHF. The CDR3 DNA reads TGTGCCAGCAGTTTATACAGGGGGCGCGATTCACCCCTCCACTTT.

The chain has TRBV18 and TRBJ2-7, with a tentative D call TRBD1 (5 bases). The germline V and J ends were trimmed by 2 bases and 6 bases, with 17 bases remaining between them. This CDR3 comprises 15 residues. The V gene's germline CDR1 is KGHSH and CDR2 LQKENI. This CDR3 is CASSPMNGRGFEQYF. The CDR3 DNA reads as TGTGCCAGCTCACCAATGAACGGAAGGGGATTCGAGCAGTACTTC.

This chain links TRBV9 with TRBJ2-5; 9 bases map to TRBD2. The germline V gene encodes CDR1 SGDLS and CDR2 YYNGEE. The CDR3 covers 17 residues. With 0 bases clipped from V and 3 bases from J, the junction kept 9 bases outside the gene matches. The CDR3 is CASSVGGNSGGEETQYF. DNA for the CDR3: TGTGCCAGCAGCGTAGGGGGTAATAGCGGGGGTGAAGAGACCCAGTACTTC.

The V and J genes are TRBV11-2 and TRBJ1-1; a weak D match, TRBD1 (5 bases). V lost 8 bases to trimming and J lost 6 bases, with 19 bases between them. This CDR3 is 14 amino acids long. From germline, CDR1 is SGHAT and CDR2 FQNNGV. Here the CDR3 reads CASGSRPGLPEAFF. Written as DNA, the CDR3 is TGTGCCAGCGGCTCCAGGCCAGGGCTCCCTGAAGCTTTCTTT.

The CDR3 sequence: CAWTWDRVNTF. CDR3 in DNA: TGTGCCTGGACATGGGACAGGGTTAACACCTTC. The V and J genes are TRBV30 and TRBJ1-2; 9 positions agree with TRBD1. CDR1 GTSNPN and CDR2 SVGIG come from the germline V gene (reference sequence). V was clipped by 4 bases and J by 12 bases; unmatched bases: 6. The CDR3 spans 11 residues. The whole variable domain, remainder taken from reference TRBV30 and TRBJ1-2, is SQTIHQWPATLVQPVGSPLSLECTVEGTSNPNLYWYRQAAGRGLQLLFYSVGIGQISSEVPQNLSASRPQDRQFILSSKKLLLSDSGFYLCAWTWDRVNTFGSGTRLTVV.

This chain uses TRBV4-2 with TRBJ2-5; 7 bases are a match to TRBD1. After removal of 4 bases from V and 4 bases from J, the junction contained 9 bases not matched to a gene. CDR3 length: 15 amino acids. Per germline, CDR1 LGHNA and CDR2 YNFKEQ. As DNA, the CDR3 is TGTGCCAGCAGCCCATTAAGTAGGGGGCCAGAGACCCAGTACTTC. Translating it yields CASSPLSRGPETQYF.

V is TRBV2 and J is TRBJ1-4; D gene unclear. CDR3 length equals 14 residues. Germline values: CDR1 SNHLY, CDR2 FYNNEI. The V and J ends lost 6 bases and 3 bases respectively, with 11 bases between them. As DNA, the CDR3 is TGTGCCAGCAGCCTACGGAATTCTAATGAAAAACTGTTTTTT. The encoded protein is CASSLRNSNEKLFF.

The chain is built from TRBV5-6 and TRBJ2-7, with 7 bases aligning to TRBD2. The CDR3 is 14 amino acids. The germline gives CDR1 SGHDT, CDR2 YYEEEE. Trimming took 4 bases from V and 4 from J; bases not matched to a gene: 8. The CDR3 sequence is CASSPAGSRYEQYV. Written as DNA, the CDR3 is TGTGCCAGCAGCCCAGCGGGATCAAGGTACGAGCAGTACGTC.